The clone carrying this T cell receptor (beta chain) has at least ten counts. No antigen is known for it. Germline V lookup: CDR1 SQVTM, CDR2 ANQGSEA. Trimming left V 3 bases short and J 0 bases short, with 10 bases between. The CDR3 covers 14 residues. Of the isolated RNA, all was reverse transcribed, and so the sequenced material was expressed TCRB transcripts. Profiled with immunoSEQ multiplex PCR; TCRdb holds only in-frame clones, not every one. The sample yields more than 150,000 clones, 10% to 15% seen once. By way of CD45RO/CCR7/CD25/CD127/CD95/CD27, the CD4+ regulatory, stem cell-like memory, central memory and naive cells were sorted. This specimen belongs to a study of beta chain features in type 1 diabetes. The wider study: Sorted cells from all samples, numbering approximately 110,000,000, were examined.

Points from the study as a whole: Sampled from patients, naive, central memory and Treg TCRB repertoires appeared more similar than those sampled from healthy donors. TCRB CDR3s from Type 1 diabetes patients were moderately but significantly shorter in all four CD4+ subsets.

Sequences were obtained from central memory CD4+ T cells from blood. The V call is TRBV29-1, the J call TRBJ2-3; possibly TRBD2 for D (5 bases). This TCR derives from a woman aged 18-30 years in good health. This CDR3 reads CSVDGETSTDTQYF. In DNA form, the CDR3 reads TGCAGCGTTGACGGGGAGACTAGCACAGATACGCAGTATTTT.